The T cell receptor beta chain under discussion was sequenced for a study of shared clonotypes between healthy human individuals. Study-wide background: Two women and a few men aged 18 to 49 served as donors. Overall study results and limits: Larger estimated richness was generally recorded for naive subsets relative to memory subsets. The four-donor shared clonotypes exceeded non-shared clonotypes in generation probability, with non-shared ones scoring lower.

The repertoire was sequenced with immunoSEQ multiplex PCR; TCRdb's copy has only in-frame clones and lacks some. The sample carries about 750,000 clones, around 93% recorded once. CD45RO negativity and positive selection for CCR7 defined naive CD8 cells, a population that excluded terminally differentiated effector memory CD45RA+ cells. Healthy and HIV-negative, the adult donors had no recent acute infections or vaccinations. CDR3 length equals 20 residues. V lost 1 base, J lost 0 bases, and 13 bases stayed unmatched. Germline CDR1 and CDR2: MGHRA and YSYEKL. A word on this clone: Antigen unknown.

This sequence joins TRBV4-1 and TRBJ2-3, with 10 nucleotides matching TRBD2. The sequenced sample was naive CD8+ T cells sorted from blood. This sequence was found in a man aged 25-45 years in good health. The CDR3 nucleotides are TGCGCCAGCAGCCAAGTTCTTCTAGCGGGAGATATCGGCAGCACAGATACGCAGTATTTT. Protein sequence: CASSQVLLAGDIGSTDTQYF.